This TCR beta chain was sequenced in a study of siplizumab effects on memory and regulatory T cells. Study observations and caveats: It seemed that naive T cells were more diverse than memory cells and were major contributors to the alloresponse. Naive or memory phenotype assignment was not possible for roughly 75-97% of proliferating CD4+ or CD8+ clones. Alloreactive sequences tracing back to unstimulated CD4+ memory cells fell significantly with siplizumab.

Produced via immunoSEQ multiplex PCR; TCRdb's table is partial and in-frame only. Among around 110,000 clones listed, approximately 94% were seen once. Germline V gene lookup returns CDR1 SQVTM and CDR2 ANQGSEA. Trimming took 6 bases from V and 3 from J, leaving 14 bases between them. This CDR3 is built from 14 residues. Points on this clone: No antigen is known for it.

The sequence derives from a human donor in good health. The chain uses TRBV29-1 and TRBJ1-4, with D possibly matching TRBD1 (6 bases). Material for sequencing was non-Treg CD4+ T cells sorted from blood. The CDR3 bases are TGCAGCGTCAAACAGGGAACGGCTAATGAAAAACTGTTTTTT. As protein: CSVKQGTANEKLFF.